This TCR beta chain was retrieved from a study of T cell changes during pregnancy in multiple sclerosis. This table comes from immunoSEQ multiplex PCR, and its TCRdb copy is limited to in-frame clones, with some not included. The sample has more than 60,000 clones; more than 85% are singletons. Germline lookup yields CDR1 LGHNA and CDR2 YSLEER. Trimming took off 0 bases at V and 4 bases at J, with 14 bases between the two ends. The CDR3 has 16 amino acids. The receptor was isolated from a female donor with multiple sclerosis, enrolled in a pregnancy study. This chain uses TRBV4-3 with TRBJ2-3; the D gene is possibly TRBD2 (6 bases). The sample in question was peripheral blood, obtained before pregnancy. The CDR3 bases are TGCGCCAGCAGCCAAGATATTGGGGGGTCCGCAGATACGCAGTATTTT. Its translation: CASSQDIGGSADTQYF.